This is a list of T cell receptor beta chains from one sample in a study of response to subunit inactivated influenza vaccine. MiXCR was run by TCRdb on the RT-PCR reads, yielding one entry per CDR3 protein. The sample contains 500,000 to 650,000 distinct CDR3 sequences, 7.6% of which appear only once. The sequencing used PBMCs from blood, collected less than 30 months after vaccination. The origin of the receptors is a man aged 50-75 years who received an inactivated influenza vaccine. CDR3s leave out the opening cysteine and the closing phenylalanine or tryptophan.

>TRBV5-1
ASSSDTGTEETQY
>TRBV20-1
SASVGLGSLVTEQY
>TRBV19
ASSQLNYGYT
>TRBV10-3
AISESVTGRGAF
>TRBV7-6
ASSFPAGGGGELF
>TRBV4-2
ASSQAWAGGSTDTQY
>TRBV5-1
ASTSGLTNTGELF
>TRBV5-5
ASSLPSSGIYNEQF
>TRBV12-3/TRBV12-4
ASSDDRVFAAMDLNYGYT
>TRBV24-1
ATSVDRSTDTQY
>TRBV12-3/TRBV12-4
ASSLDIPYEQY
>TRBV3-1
ASSPRDVNTGELF
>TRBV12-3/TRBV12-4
ASSFTAVRITDTQY
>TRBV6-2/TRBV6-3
ASSRTGVTDTQY
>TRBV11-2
ASSPGTNWDEQF
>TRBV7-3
ASSLRVERGELF
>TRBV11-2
ASSLDPSPDTQY
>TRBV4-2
ASSPSSPNTGELF
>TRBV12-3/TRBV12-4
ASSFRGLNTEAF
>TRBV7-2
ASSLLGRGINYGYT
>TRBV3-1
ASSQVINQPQH
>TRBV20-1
RASHISVGETQY
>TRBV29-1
SVDDTNYGYT
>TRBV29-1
SVVKGGQY
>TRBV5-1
ASSLGGARDQPQH
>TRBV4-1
ASSQVGSASSEQY
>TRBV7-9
ASSPLDEQY
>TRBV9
ASSVGARHDNEQF